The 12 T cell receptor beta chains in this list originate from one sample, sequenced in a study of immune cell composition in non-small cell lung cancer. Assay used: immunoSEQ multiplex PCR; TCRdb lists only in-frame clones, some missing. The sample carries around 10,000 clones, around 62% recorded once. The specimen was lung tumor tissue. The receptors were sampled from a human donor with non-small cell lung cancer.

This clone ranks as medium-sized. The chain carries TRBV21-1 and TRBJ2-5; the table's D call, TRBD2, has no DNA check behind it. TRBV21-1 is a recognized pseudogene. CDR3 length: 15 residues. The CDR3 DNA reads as TGTGCCAGCAGCAAGTACGAGGGAGGGCCAGAGACCCAGTACTTC. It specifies CASSKYEGGPETQYF.

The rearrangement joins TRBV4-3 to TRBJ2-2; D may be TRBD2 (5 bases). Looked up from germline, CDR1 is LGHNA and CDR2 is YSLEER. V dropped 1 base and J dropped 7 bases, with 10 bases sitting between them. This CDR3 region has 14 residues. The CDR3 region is CASSQAGRYGELFF. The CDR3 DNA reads TGCGCCAGCAGCCAAGCGGGGAGATACGGGGAGCTGTTTTTT.

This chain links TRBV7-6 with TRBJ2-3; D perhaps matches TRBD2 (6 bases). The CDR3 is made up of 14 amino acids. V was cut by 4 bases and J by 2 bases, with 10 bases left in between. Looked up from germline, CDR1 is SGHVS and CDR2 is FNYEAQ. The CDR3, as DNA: TGTGCCAGCAGCTCCGGAGGGAACACAGATACGCAGTATTTT. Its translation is CASSSGGNTDTQYF.

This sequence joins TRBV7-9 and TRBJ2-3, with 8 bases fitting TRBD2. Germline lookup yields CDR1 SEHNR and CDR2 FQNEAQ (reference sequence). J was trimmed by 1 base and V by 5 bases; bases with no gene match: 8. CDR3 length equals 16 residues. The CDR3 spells CASSLPPGGGTDTQYF. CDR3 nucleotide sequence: TGTGCCAGCAGCCTCCCCCCCGGGGGGGGCACAGATACGCAGTATTTT.

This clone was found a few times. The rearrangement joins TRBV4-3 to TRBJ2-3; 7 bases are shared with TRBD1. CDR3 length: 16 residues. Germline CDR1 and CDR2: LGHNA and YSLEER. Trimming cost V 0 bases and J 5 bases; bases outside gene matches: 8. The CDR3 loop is CASSQERAQGKDTQYF. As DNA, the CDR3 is TGCGCCAGCAGCCAAGAGCGCGCACAGGGGAAAGATACGCAGTATTTT.

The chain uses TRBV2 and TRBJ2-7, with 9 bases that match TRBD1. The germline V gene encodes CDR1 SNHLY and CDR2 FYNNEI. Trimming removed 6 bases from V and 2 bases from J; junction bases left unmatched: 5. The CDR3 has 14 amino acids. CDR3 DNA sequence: TGTGCCAGCAGCCCGGGACAGGGACCCTACGAGCAGTACTTC. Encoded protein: CASSPGQGPYEQYF.

CDR3 sequence (DNA): TGTGCCAGCAGCTCCCCCGGGACAGGGAACTATGGCTACACCTTC. It yields the protein CASSSPGTGNYGYTF. The gene calls are TRBV7-6 and TRBJ1-2; 9 positions agree with TRBD1. Germline V gene sequence: CDR1 SGHVS, CDR2 FNYEAQ. V shed 4 bases and J 2 bases; nucleotides not matched to a gene: 5. CDR3 length: 15 residues.

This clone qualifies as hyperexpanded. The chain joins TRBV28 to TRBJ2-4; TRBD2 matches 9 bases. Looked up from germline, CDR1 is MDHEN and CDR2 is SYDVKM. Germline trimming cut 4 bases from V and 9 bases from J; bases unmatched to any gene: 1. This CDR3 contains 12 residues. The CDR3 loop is CASSSLAGIQYF. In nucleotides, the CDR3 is TGTGCCAGCAGTTCACTAGCGGGCATTCAGTACTTC.

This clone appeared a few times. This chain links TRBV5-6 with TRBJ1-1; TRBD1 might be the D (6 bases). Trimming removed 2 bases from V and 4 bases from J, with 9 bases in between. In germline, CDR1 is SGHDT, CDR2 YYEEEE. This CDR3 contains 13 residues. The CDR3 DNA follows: TGTGCCAGCAGCTTAGGGGGATTCACTGAAGCTTTCTTT. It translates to CASSLGGFTEAFF. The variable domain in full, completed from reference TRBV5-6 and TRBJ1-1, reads DAGVTQSPTHLIKTRGQQVTLRCSPKSGHDTVSWYQQALGQGPQFIFQYYEEEERQRGNFPDRFSGHQFPNYSSELNVNALLLGDSALYLCASSLGGFTEAFFGQGTRLTVV.

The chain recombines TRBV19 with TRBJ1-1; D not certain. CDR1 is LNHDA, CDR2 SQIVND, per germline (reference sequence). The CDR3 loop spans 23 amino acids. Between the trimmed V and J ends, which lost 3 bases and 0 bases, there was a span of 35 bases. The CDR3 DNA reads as TGTGCCAGTAGTATTTTAGGTGGTGTTGGTGGCGCCTCCGGGCGGGGTGTGAACACTGAAGCTTTCTTT. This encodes CASSILGGVGGASGRGVNTEAFF. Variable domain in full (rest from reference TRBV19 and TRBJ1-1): DGGITQSPKYLFRKEGQNVTLSCEQNLNHDAMYWYRQDPGQGLRLIYYSQIVNDFQKGDIAEGYSVSREKKESFPLTVTSAQKNPTAFYLCASSILGGVGGASGRGVNTEAFFGQGTRLTVV.

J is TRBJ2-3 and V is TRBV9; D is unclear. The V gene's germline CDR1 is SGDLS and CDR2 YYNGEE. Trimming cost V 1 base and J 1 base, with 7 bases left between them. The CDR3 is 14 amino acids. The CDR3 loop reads CASSVSGGTDTQYF. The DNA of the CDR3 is TGTGCCAGCAGCGTATCGGGTGGCACAGATACGCAGTATTTT.

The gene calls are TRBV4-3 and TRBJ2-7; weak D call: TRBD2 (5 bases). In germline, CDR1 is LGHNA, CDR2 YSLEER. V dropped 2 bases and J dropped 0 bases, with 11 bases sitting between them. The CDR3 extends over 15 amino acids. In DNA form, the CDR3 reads TGCGCCAGCAGCCAATTGAGCGGAGGCTCCTACGAGCAGTACTTC. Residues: CASSQLSGGSYEQYF.